The 30 T cell receptor beta chains presented below share a single source sample, sequenced in a study of T cell responses to AZD1222 COVID-19 vaccine. The table came from immunoSEQ multiplex PCR; TCRdb's copy has only in-frame clones and leaves some out. The sample includes around 190,000 clones, 85% to 95% of them seen just once. The sequencing here drew on peripheral blood, taken on day 0 of AZD1222 vaccination. Every receptor here comes from an adult in good health.

This clone occurred once. The chain couples TRBV7-2 to TRBJ1-1, with 8 bases identical to TRBD1. The CDR3 length is 14 residues. Germline CDR1 SGHTA, CDR2 FQGNSA. The trim removed 1 base at V and 5 bases at J, leaving 3 bases unmatched. The DNA for the CDR3 is TGTGCCAGCAGCTTAGGCGACAGGGGAACTGAAGCTTTCTTT. It is translated as CASSLGDRGTEAFF.

This chain uses TRBV6-5 with TRBJ2-2, with unresolved D. CDR1 and CDR2 from the germline V gene are MNHEY and SVGAGI. This CDR3 is built from 14 residues. Trimming removed 4 bases at V and 1 base at J, with 7 bases between. The CDR3 sequence: CASSWSGNTGELFF. CDR3 bases: TGTGCCAGCAGTTGGTCAGGGAACACCGGGGAGCTGTTTTTT.

V and J are TRBV10-3 and TRBJ1-1; possibly TRBD1 for D (6 bases). V dropped 7 bases and J dropped 2 bases, with 14 bases sitting between them. The CDR3 covers 14 residues. Germline V gene sequence: CDR1 ENHRY, CDR2 SYGVKD. As DNA, the CDR3 is TGTGCCATCAAACCACGGACAGTTAACACTGAAGCTTTCTTT. Amino acids: CAIKPRTVNTEAFF.

The CDR3 loop is CASSSGGTGGFEAFF. DNA of the CDR3: TGTGCCAGCAGTTCCGGAGGGACAGGTGGTTTTGAAGCTTTCTTT. V gene TRBV6-5 combines with J gene TRBJ1-1, with 8 bases aligning to TRBD1. The length of the CDR3 is 15 residues. Per the germline V gene, CDR1 is MNHEY and CDR2 is SVGAGI. The V and J ends lost 4 bases and 7 bases, in that order; junction bases with no gene match: 11.

In DNA, the CDR3 is TGTGCCAGCAGCTACGGGACGGGAACTTACAATGAGCAGTTCTTC. It is translated as CASSYGTGTYNEQFF. The chain couples TRBV7-3 to TRBJ2-1; D may correspond to TRBD1 or TRBD2 (5 bases each). The CDR3 loop spans 15 amino acids. V shed 4 bases and J shed 4 bases, with 14 bases lying between them. Germline CDR1 reads SGHTA; CDR2 reads FQGTGA. The variable domain in full, completed from reference TRBV7-3 and TRBJ2-1, reads GAGVSQTPSNKVTEKGKYVELRCDPISGHTALYWYRQSLGQGPEFLIYFQGTGAADDSGLPNDRFFAVRPEGSVSTLKIQRTERGDSAVYLCASSYGTGTYNEQFFGPGTRLTVL.

The chain has TRBV3-1 (or the pseudogene TRBV3-2) and TRBJ2-3, with TRBD2 as a possible D gene (6 bases). The CDR3 consists of 14 residues. Germline V gives CDR1 LGHDT, CDR2 YNNKEL (reference sequence). The ends were cut back, 3 bases at V and 3 bases at J, with 10 bases in the middle. CDR3 DNA: TGTGCCAGCAGCCAGTGGGAGGAAACAGATACGCAGTATTTT. Encoded protein: CASSQWEETDTQYF.

V and J are TRBV19 and TRBJ2-1, with TRBD1 identical over 8 bases. Germline V CDR1 and CDR2: LNHDA, SQIVND (reference sequence). The CDR3 runs to 14 residues. V shed 4 bases and J 8 bases; nucleotides not matched to a gene: 7. As DNA, the CDR3 is TGTGCCAGTAGTAATACAGGGGGTTCGGATGAGCAGTTCTTC. As protein: CASSNTGGSDEQFF. Full variable domain (outside the CDR3, taken from reference TRBV19 and TRBJ2-1): DGGITQSPKYLFRKEGQNVTLSCEQNLNHDAMYWYRQDPGQGLRLIYYSQIVNDFQKGDIAEGYSVSREKKESFPLTVTSAQKNPTAFYLCASSNTGGSDEQFFGPGTRLTVL.

This rearrangement joins TRBV18 to TRBJ2-5; D is ambiguous. The CDR3 is made up of 13 amino acids. V shed 5 bases and J shed 1 base, with 8 bases lying between them. Germline CDR1 reads KGHSH; CDR2 reads LQKENI. The DNA for the CDR3 is TGTGCCAGCTCAACAGAGACCCAAGAGACCCAGTACTTC. Its protein product is CASSTETQETQYF.

The chain couples TRBV5-6 to TRBJ2-5; TRBD1 is a possible D gene (5 bases). The CDR3 loop spans 13 amino acids. Germline CDR1 reads SGHDT; CDR2 reads YYEEEE. V lost 4 bases to trimming and J lost 5 bases, with 12 bases between them. The CDR3 region is CASSPGSGETQYF. CDR3 DNA sequence: TGTGCCAGCAGCCCCGGTTCAGGGGAGACCCAGTACTTC.

The chain recombines TRBV2 with TRBJ1-4; 8 bases match TRBD1. This CDR3 region has 15 residues. V gave up 5 bases and J gave up 6 bases; unmatched junction bases: 8. Germline lookup yields CDR1 SNHLY and CDR2 FYNNEI. The CDR3 sequence: CASSQATGVYEKLFF. The CDR3 DNA follows: TGTGCCAGCAGTCAGGCGACAGGGGTTTATGAAAAACTGTTTTTT.

The chain uses TRBV19 and TRBJ1-2; D may be TRBD1 (6 bases). Per germline, CDR1 LNHDA and CDR2 SQIVND (reference sequence). The CDR3 has 14 amino acids. Deletions cut 2 bases from V and 8 bases from J, with 15 bases between. CDR3 residues: CASSIPGGRFGYTF. DNA of the CDR3: TGTGCCAGTAGTATACCGGGGGGCCGATTCGGCTACACCTTC.

The chain joins TRBV10-3 to TRBJ2-5, with 7 nucleotides matching TRBD1. The germline CDR1 and CDR2 sequences are ENHRY and SYGVKD. This CDR3 is 14 amino acids long. Unmatched junction bases numbered 11, after V lost 10 bases and J lost 3 bases. CDR3 loop: CATSNRDREETQYF. In DNA form, the CDR3 reads TGTGCCACGTCGAACCGGGACAGAGAAGAGACCCAGTACTTC.

The V call is TRBV30, the J call TRBJ2-7, with TRBD1 matching 11 bases. The J segment lost 2 bases and the V segment lost 1 base, leaving 4 bases of the junction unmatched. Per germline, CDR1 GTSNPN and CDR2 SVGIG (reference sequence). The CDR3 extends over 15 amino acids. In nucleotides, the CDR3 is TGTGCCTGGAGTGCGGGGACAGGGGGTCCCTACGAGCAGTACTTC. It encodes CAWSAGTGGPYEQYF.

The chain combines TRBV21-1 with TRBJ1-6; TRBD1 was called by the table and not checked on the DNA. TRBV21-1 represents a pseudogene. This CDR3 has 16 amino acids. The DNA of the CDR3 is TGTGCCAGCACGACGTCCAGGGGGCAGGATAATTCACCCCTCCACTTT. This gives the protein CASTTSRGQDNSPLHF.

This chain connects TRBV9 to TRBJ1-1, with unresolved D. CDR3 length: 15 residues. In germline, CDR1 is SGDLS, CDR2 YYNGEE. V lost 2 bases and J lost 1, with 12 bases in between. This CDR3 reads CASSVGITGNTEAFF. CDR3 nucleotide sequence: TGTGCCAGCAGCGTTGGAATCACGGGGAACACTGAAGCTTTCTTT.

This clone was seen only once. The rearrangement links TRBV7-6 to TRBJ2-7; D is uncertain. V lost 2 bases and J lost 2, with 4 bases in between. The CDR3 runs 12 residues. Germline loops: CDR1 SGHVS, CDR2 FNYEAQ. The CDR3 sequence is CASSLNAYEQYF. In DNA form, the CDR3 reads TGTGCCAGCAGCTTAAACGCCTACGAGCAGTACTTC. Full variable domain (missing parts from reference TRBV7-6 and TRBJ2-7): GAGVSQSPRYKVTKRGQDVALRCDPISGHVSLYWYRQALGQGPEFLTYFNYEAQQDKSGLPNDRFSAERPEGSISTLTIQRTEQRDSAMYRCASSLNAYEQYFGPGTRLTVT.

The chain recombines TRBV5-4 with TRBJ1-1; D is unresolved. In germline, CDR1 is SGHNT, CDR2 YYREEE (reference sequence). The CDR3 has 12 amino acids. The V gene lost 4 bases and the J gene lost 11 bases, with 15 bases spanning the gap. CDR3 protein: CASSPGGPLAFF. In nucleotides, the CDR3 is TGTGCCAGCAGCCCCGGCGGGCCGCTTGCTTTCTTT.

This clone was recorded only once. The genes are TRBV28 and TRBJ1-2; possible D gene TRBD1, 5 bases. The CDR3 runs to 11 residues. CDR1 is MDHEN, CDR2 SYDVKM, per germline. Trimming removed 5 bases at V and 14 bases at J, with 15 bases between. CDR3 sequence: CASSRTRALTF. Here the CDR3 DNA reads TGTGCCAGCAGTAGAACCAGGGCCTTAACCTTC.

CDR3 residues: CASSLDKGGQPQHF. Written as DNA, the CDR3 is TGCGCCAGCAGCCTGGATAAGGGGGGTCAGCCCCAGCATTTT. This chain joins TRBV5-1 and TRBJ1-5; perhaps TRBD1 as D (6 bases). Germline-derived CDR1 and CDR2 are SGHRS and YFSETQ. Trimming removed 4 bases from V and 6 bases from J, with 14 bases in between. This CDR3 has 14 residues.

The chain has TRBV30 and TRBJ2-1; D unresolved. V lost 1 base to trimming and J lost 4 bases, with 5 bases between them. The germline gives CDR1 GTSNPN, CDR2 SVGIG (reference sequence). This CDR3 comprises 12 residues. Here the CDR3 DNA reads TGTGCCTGGAGTGCCCTTTACAATGAGCAGTTCTTC. This translates into CAWSALYNEQFF.

The chain uses TRBV7-8 and TRBJ1-1; D perhaps matches TRBD1 (6 bases). The V end was cut by 2 bases, the J end by 6 bases, with 13 bases between. There are 14 residues in the CDR3. The germline V gene has CDR1 SGHVS and CDR2 FQNEAQ. The CDR3 region is CASSLSRGRAEAFF. For the CDR3, the DNA is TGTGCCAGCAGCTTATCCAGGGGACGTGCTGAAGCTTTCTTT.

This chain uses TRBV5-4 with TRBJ2-7, with a possible D match to TRBD2 (6 bases). This CDR3 comprises 16 residues. Germline values: CDR1 SGHNT, CDR2 YYREEE (reference sequence). The germline V and J ends were trimmed by 3 bases and 4 bases, with 20 bases remaining between them. The CDR3 here is CASSSFSRTGGYEQYF. For the CDR3, the DNA is TGTGCCAGCAGCTCCTTTAGTCGGACCGGAGGGTACGAGCAGTACTTC.

The gene calls are TRBV12-5 and TRBJ1-1; D is ambiguous. V was trimmed by 0 bases and J by 3 bases, leaving 8 bases between them. The length of the CDR3 is 14 residues. In germline, CDR1 is LGHNT, CDR2 FRNRAP. The CDR3 DNA follows: TGTGCTAGTGGTTTGGTACTGGCCCACACTGAAGCTTTCTTT. Encoded protein: CASGLVLAHTEAFF.

The V call is TRBV9, the J call TRBJ1-4; no clear D. Deletions cut 0 bases from V and 6 bases from J, with 9 bases between. This CDR3 has 14 amino acids. The germline gives CDR1 SGDLS, CDR2 YYNGEE. This chain's CDR3 is CASSVGVAYEKLFF. The CDR3 region has the DNA TGTGCCAGCAGCGTAGGGGTGGCATATGAAAAACTGTTTTTT.

This clone has a single count. The genes are TRBV28 and TRBJ1-2, with TRBD1 identical over 7 bases. CDR1 and CDR2 from the germline V gene are MDHEN and SYDVKM. V dropped 3 bases and J dropped 8; count of bases not matched to a gene: 15. The CDR3 is 16 residues long. The CDR3 coding sequence is TGTGCCAGCAGTTTCCCCCGGGGGCAGGGGGTGGGAGGCTACACCTTC. This sequence encodes CASSFPRGQGVGGYTF.

This clone has more than one count but fewer than ten. This sample includes further DNA sequences coding for the same CDR3. The chain carries TRBV7-9 and TRBJ1-1; weak D call: TRBD1 (5 bases). The CDR3 contains 12 residues. Germline V CDR1 and CDR2: SEHNR, FQNEAQ (reference sequence). V lost 5 bases and J 5 bases, leaving 9 bases between the germline ends. The CDR3 sequence: CASSPRGTEAFF. In nucleotides, the CDR3 is TGTGCCAGCAGCCCCCGGGGGACTGAAGCTTTCTTT.

The chain is built from TRBV4-2 and TRBJ1-2; D is perhaps TRBD1 (5 bases). The V end was cut by 1 base, the J end by 5 bases, with 20 bases between. CDR1 and CDR2 from the germline V gene are LGHNA and YNFKEQ. This CDR3 has 17 amino acids. CDR3 DNA: TGTGCCAGCAGCCAAGGGGGATTTGGAGACAGATTGTATGGCTACACCTTC. Translated, it gives CASSQGGFGDRLYGYTF.

This chain joins TRBV19 and TRBJ1-2; D gene uncertain. In germline, CDR1 is LNHDA, CDR2 SQIVND (reference sequence). V gave up 1 base and J gave up 1 base, with 7 bases separating them. CDR3 length: 14 amino acids. The CDR3 nucleotides read TGTGCCAGTAGTATAGGGCCCAATAACTATGGCTACACCTTC. This translates into CASSIGPNNYGYTF.

V gene TRBV5-1 combines with J gene TRBJ1-1, with 9 bases lining up with TRBD1. Losses at the gene ends were 7 bases for V and 2 bases for J; bases not matched to a gene: 6. Germline CDR1 and CDR2: SGHRS and YFSETQ. This CDR3 is 14 amino acids long. The CDR3 reads CASSQGASNTEAFF. The DNA for the CDR3 is TGCGCCAGCTCACAGGGGGCGAGTAACACTGAAGCTTTCTTT.

The chain links TRBV3-1 (or the pseudogene TRBV3-2) to TRBJ1-2; D is possibly TRBD1 (6 bases). Germline V gene sequence: CDR1 LGHDT, CDR2 YNNKEL (reference sequence). The V gene lost 4 bases and the J gene lost 0 bases, with 15 bases spanning the gap. CDR3 length: 16 amino acids. CDR3 DNA: TGTGCCAGCAGCCGGCTCCCGGGACACACTAACTATGGCTACACCTTC. Translated, it gives CASSRLPGHTNYGYTF.